This section outlines one T cell receptor (beta chain) sequence together with its context. Its antigen is unidentified. Clones were sequenced by immunoSEQ multiplex PCR, and TCRdb holds only the in-frame ones, with some missing. The table has approximately 99,000 clones, more than 90% seen once. The CDR3 totals 17 residues. The ends lost 0 bases at V and 4 bases at J; junction bases unmatched: 8. CDR1 SGHRS and CDR2 YFSETQ come from the germline V gene. This specimen comes from a study of cytomegalovirus exposure and HLA in healthy donors. Study details: A later analysis reported the 100 to 150 validation repertoires used the same platform as the approximately 650 first-cohort repertoires. Findings of the study overall: 164 TCR beta chains were listed as cytomegalovirus-associated. Reports credit the classifier with highly specific, highly sensitive diagnosis of cytomegalovirus status. Later, an analysis found that TCR clusters from the first cohort tended to co-occur in the roughly 120 validation repertoires.

Sequencing was done on a sample of PBMCs. The origin of this receptor is a woman aged 18 to 35 in good health and CMV-seronegative. This chain uses TRBV5-1 with TRBJ2-1; 9 positions agree with TRBD2. The DNA of the CDR3 is TGCGCCAGCAGCTTGGCCCCCCTTAGCGGGGGTTACAATGAGCAGTTCTTC. It yields the protein CASSLAPLSGGYNEQFF.